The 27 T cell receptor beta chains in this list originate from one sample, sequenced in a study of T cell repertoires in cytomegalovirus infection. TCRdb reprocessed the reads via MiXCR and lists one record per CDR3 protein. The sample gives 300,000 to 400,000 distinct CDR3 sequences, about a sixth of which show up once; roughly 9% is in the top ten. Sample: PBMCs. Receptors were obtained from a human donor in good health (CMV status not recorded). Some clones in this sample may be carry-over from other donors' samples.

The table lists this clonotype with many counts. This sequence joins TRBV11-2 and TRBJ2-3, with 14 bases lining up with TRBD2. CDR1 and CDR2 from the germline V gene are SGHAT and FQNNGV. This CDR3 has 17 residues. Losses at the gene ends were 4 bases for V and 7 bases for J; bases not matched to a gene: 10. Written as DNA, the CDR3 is TGTGCCAGCAGCTCGGGGACTAGCGGGAGTTCGCGGTATACGCAGTATTTT. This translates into CASSSGTSGSSRYTQYF.

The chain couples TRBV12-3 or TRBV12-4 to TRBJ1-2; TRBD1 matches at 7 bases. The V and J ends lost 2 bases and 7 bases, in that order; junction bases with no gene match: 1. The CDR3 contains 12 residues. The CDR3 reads CASSLNRGGYTF. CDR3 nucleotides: TGTGCCAGCAGTTTAAACAGGGGTGGCTACACCTTC.

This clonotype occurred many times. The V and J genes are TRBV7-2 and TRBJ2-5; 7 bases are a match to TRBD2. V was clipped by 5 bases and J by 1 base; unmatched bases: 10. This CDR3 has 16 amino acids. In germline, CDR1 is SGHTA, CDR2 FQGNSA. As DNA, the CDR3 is TGTGCCAGCAGCCCTCGGACTAGATCCGCCCAAGAGACCCAGTACTTC. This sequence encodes CASSPRTRSAQETQYF.

The CDR3 region is CATSEGVGRGYTF. The CDR3 DNA sequence: TGTGCCACCAGCGAAGGGGTAGGGAGAGGCTACACCTTC. The chain is built from TRBV15 and TRBJ1-2; a possible D gene is TRBD1 (5 bases). The germline V gene encodes CDR1 LNHNV and CDR2 YYDKDF (reference sequence). The CDR3 totals 13 residues. V was trimmed by 5 bases and J by 8 bases, leaving 15 bases between them.

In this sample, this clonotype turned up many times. The CDR3 region is CASSPAGTSHEQFF. In DNA form, the CDR3 reads TGTGCCAGCAGTCCGGCCGGGACTAGCCATGAGCAGTTCTTC. This rearrangement joins TRBV28 to TRBJ2-1, with 9 bases matching TRBD2. This CDR3 has 14 residues. Germline CDR1 reads MDHEN; CDR2 reads SYDVKM. Unmatched junction bases numbered 7, after V lost 5 bases and J lost 8 bases. Variable domain in full (rest from reference TRBV28 and TRBJ2-1): DVKVTQSSRYLVKRTGEKVFLECVQDMDHENMFWYRQDPGLGLRLIYFSYDVKMKEKGDIPEGYSVSREKKERFSLILESASTNQTSMYLCASSPAGTSHEQFFGPGTRLTVL.

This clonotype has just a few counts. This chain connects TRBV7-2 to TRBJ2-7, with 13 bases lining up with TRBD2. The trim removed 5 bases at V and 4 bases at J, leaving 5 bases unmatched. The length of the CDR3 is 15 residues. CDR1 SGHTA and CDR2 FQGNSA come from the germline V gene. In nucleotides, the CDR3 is TGTGCCAGCAGCCCAACTAGCGGGAGGGTATACGAGCAGTACTTC. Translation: CASSPTSGRVYEQYF.

The chain's CDR3 is CASSRVVDTEAFF. CDR3 coding DNA: TGTGCCAGCTCACGTGTGGTAGACACTGAAGCTTTCTTT. The chain recombines TRBV18 with TRBJ1-1; no clear D gene. The CDR3 is 13 amino acids. Germline CDR1 KGHSH, CDR2 LQKENI. The V gene lost 4 bases and the J gene lost 3 bases, with 9 bases spanning the gap.

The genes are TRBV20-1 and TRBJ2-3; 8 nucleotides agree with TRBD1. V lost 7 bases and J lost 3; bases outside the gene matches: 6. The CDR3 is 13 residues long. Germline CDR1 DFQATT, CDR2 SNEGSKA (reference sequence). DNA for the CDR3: TGCAGTGTCAGGGGGCCTGCAACAGATACGCAGTATTTT. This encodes CSVRGPATDTQYF.

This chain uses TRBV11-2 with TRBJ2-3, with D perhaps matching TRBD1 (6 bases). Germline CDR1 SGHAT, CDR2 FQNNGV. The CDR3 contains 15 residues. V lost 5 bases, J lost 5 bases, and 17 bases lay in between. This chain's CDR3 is CASSRGPNREDTQYF. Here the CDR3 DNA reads TGTGCCAGCAGCCGCGGACCCAACAGGGAAGATACGCAGTATTTT.

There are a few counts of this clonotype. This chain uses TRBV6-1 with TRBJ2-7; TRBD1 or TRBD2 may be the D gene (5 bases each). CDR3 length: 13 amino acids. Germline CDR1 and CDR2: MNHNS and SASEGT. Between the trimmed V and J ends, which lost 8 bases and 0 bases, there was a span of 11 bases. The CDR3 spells CASSRDPSYEQYF. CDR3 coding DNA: TGTGCCAGCTCCCGGGACCCCTCCTACGAGCAGTACTTC.

CDR3 protein: CSARHGSKTQYF. The CDR3 DNA reads as TGCAGTGCTAGACACGGGAGTAAGACCCAGTACTTC. V gene TRBV20-1 combines with J gene TRBJ2-5; D possibly corresponds to TRBD2 (6 bases). Per germline, CDR1 DFQATT and CDR2 SNEGSKA (reference sequence). V shed 2 bases and J shed 6 bases, with 10 bases lying between them. CDR3 length: 12 residues.

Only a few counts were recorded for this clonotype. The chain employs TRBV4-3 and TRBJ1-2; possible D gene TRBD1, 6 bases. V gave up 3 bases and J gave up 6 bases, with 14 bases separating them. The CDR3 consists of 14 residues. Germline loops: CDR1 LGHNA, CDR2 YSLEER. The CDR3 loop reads CASSHSRGANGYTF. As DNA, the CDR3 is TGCGCCAGCAGCCATAGCAGGGGCGCGAATGGCTACACCTTC.

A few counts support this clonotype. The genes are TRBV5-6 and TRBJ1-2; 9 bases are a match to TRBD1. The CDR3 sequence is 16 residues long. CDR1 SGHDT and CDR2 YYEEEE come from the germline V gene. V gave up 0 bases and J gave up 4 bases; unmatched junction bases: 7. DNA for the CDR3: TGTGCCAGCAGCTTGGGGGGACAGGGATTGTCCTATGGCTACACCTTC. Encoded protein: CASSLGGQGLSYGYTF.

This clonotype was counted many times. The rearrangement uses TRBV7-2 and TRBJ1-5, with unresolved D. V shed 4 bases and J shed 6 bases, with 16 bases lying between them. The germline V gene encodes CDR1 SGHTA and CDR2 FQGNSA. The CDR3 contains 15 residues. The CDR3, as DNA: TGTGCCAGCAGCTCTCCGGGATTCGGTGGTCAGCCCCAGCATTTT. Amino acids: CASSSPGFGGQPQHF.

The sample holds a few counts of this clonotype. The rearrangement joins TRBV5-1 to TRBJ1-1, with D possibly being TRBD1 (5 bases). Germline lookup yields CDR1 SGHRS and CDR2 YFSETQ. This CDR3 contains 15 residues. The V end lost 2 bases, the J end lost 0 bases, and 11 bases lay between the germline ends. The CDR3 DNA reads TGCGCCAGCAGCTTATGGGGGTCCCTGAACACTGAAGCTTTCTTT. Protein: CASSLWGSLNTEAFF.

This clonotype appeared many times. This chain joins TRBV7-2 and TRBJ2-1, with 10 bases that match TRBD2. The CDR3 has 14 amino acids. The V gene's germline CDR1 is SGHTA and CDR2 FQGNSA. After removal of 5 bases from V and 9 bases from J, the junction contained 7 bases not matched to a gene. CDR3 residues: CASSRRTSGVEQFF. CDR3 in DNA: TGTGCCAGCAGCCGAAGGACTAGCGGAGTTGAGCAGTTCTTC.

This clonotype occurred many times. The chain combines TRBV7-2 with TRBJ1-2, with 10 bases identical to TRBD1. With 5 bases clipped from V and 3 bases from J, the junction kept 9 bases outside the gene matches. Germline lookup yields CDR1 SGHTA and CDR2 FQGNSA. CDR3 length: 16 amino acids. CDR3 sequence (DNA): TGTGCCAGCAGCCCCCCGACAGGGGGCGCCGACTATGGCTACACCTTC. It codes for CASSPPTGGADYGYTF.

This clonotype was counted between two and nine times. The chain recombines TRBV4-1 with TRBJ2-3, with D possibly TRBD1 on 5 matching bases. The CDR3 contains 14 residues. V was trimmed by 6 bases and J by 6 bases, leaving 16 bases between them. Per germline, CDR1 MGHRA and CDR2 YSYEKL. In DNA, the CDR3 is TGCGCCAGCAGGCGAAGGGGCCCGGGTGATACGCAGTATTTT. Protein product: CASRRRGPGDTQYF.

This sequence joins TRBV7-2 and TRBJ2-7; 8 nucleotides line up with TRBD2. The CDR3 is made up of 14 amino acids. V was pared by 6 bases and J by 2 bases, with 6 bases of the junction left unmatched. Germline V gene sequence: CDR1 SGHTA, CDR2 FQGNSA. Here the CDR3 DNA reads TGTGCCAGCAGTCCCCGGGGGGGCCCCTACGAGCAGTACTTC. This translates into CASSPRGGPYEQYF.

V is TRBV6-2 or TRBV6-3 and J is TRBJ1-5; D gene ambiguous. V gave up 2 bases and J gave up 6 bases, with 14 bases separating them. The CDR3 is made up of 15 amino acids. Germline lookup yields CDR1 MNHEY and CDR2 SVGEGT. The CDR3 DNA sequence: TGTGCCAGCAGTTACCGACCCCTAGACGGTCAGCCCCAGCATTTT. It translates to CASSYRPLDGQPQHF.

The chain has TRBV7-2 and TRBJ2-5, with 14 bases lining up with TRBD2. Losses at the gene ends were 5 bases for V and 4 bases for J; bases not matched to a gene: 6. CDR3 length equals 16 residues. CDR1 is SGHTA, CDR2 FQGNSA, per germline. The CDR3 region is CASSPGTSGSAETQYF. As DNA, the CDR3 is TGTGCCAGCAGCCCAGGGACTAGCGGGAGCGCAGAGACCCAGTACTTC.

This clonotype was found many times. CDR3 region: CASSLLGTGVMSSYNEQFF. The CDR3 DNA sequence: TGTGCCAGCAGTTTACTCGGGACTGGGGTCATGAGCTCCTACAATGAGCAGTTCTTC. The chain recombines TRBV28 with TRBJ2-1; D might be TRBD2 (6 bases). CDR1 is MDHEN and CDR2 is SYDVKM in the germline V gene. The CDR3 consists of 19 residues. Trimming shortened V by 2 bases and J by 0 bases, and 20 bases separated the two germline ends.

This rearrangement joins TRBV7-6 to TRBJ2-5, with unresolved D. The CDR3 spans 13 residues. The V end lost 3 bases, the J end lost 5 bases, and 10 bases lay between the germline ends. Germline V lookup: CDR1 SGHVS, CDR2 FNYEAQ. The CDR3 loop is CASSFGDGETQYF. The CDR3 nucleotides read TGTGCCAGCAGCTTCGGCGACGGGGAGACCCAGTACTTC.

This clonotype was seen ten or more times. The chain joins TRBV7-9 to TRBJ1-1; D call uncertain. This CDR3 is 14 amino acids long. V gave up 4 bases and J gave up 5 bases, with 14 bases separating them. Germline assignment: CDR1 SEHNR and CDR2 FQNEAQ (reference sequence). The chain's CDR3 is CASSYTRPETEAFF. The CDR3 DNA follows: TGTGCCAGCAGCTATACCCGACCGGAGACTGAAGCTTTCTTT.

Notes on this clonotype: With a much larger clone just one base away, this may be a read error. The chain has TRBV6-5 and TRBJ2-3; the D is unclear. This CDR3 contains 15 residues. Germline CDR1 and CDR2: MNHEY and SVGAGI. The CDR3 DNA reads TGTGCCAGCACCCCCCGGCGAGGACGGGCAGATGCGCAGTATTTT. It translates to CASTPRRGRADAQYF.

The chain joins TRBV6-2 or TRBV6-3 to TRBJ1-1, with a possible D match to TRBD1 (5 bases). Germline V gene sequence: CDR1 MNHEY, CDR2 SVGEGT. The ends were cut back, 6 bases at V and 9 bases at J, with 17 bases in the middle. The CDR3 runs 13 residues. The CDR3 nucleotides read TGTGCCAGCAGCCAGCGTCGGGGCGAAAAAGCTTTCTTT. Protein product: CASSQRRGEKAFF.

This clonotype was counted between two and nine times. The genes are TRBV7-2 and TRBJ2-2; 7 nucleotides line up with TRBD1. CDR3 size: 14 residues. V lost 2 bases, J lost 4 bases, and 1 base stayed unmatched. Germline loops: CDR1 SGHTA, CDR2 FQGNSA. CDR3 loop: CASSLNRGTGELFF. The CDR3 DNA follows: TGTGCCAGCAGCTTAAACAGGGGCACCGGGGAGCTGTTTTTT.